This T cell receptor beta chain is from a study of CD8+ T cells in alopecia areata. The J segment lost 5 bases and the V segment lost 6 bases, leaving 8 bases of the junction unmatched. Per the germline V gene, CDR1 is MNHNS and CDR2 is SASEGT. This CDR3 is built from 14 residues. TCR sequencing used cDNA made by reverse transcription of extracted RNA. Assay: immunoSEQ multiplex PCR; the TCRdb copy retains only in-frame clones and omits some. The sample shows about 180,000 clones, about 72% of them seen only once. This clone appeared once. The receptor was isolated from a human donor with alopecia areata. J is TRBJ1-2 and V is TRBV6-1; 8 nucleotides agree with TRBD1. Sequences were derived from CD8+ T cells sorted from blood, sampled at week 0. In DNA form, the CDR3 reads TGTGCCAGCAGCGGACAGGGTCTTCTTTATGGCTACACCTTC. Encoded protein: CASSGQGLLYGYTF.